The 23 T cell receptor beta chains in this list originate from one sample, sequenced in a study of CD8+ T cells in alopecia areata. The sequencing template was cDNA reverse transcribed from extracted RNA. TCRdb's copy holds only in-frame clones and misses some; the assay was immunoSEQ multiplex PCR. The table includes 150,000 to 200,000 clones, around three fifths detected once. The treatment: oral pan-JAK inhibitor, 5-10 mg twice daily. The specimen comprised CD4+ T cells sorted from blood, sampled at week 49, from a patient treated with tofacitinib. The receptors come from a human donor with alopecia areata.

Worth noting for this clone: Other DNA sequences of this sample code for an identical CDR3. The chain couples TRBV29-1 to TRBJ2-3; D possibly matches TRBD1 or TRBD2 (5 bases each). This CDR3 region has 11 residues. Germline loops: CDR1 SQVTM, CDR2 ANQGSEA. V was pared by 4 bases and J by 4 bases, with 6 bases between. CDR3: CSVVGADTQYF. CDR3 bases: TGCAGCGTTGTGGGGGCAGATACGCAGTATTTT.

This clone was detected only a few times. CDR3 sequence reads: CASSALTGSYEQYF. As DNA, the CDR3 is TGTGCCAGCAGTGCCCTCACAGGGTCCTACGAGCAGTACTTC. V is TRBV6-6 and J is TRBJ2-7; TRBD1 is a possible D gene (6 bases). Trimming stripped 5 bases from V and 1 base from J, with 12 bases between. CDR1 and CDR2 from the germline V gene are MNHNY and SVGAGI (reference sequence). This CDR3 region has 14 residues.

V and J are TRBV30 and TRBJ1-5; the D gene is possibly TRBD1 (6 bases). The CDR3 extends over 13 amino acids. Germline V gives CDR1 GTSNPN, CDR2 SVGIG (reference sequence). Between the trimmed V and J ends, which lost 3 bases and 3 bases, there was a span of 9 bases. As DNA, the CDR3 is TGTGCCTGGAGAGCAGGGGACAATCAGCCCCAGCATTTT. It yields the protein CAWRAGDNQPQHF.

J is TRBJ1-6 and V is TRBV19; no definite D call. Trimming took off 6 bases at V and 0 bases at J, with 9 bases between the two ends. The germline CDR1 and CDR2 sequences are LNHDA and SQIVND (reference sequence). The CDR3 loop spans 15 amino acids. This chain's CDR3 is CASSPSSSYNSPLHF. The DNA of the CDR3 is TGTGCCAGTAGCCCGTCCAGCTCCTATAATTCACCCCTCCACTTT.

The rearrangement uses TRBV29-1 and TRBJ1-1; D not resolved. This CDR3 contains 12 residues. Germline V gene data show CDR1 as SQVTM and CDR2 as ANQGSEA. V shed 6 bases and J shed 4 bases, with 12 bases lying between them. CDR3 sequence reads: CSVQDPGTEAFF. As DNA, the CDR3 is TGCAGCGTCCAGGACCCGGGCACTGAAGCTTTCTTT.

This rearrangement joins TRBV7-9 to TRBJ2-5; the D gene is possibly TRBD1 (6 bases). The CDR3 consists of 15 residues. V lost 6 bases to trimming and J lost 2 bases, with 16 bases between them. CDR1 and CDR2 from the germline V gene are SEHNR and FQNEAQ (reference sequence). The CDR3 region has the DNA TGTGCCAGCAGTTCCGGACAGTCGGGACAAGAGACCCAGTACTTC. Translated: CASSSGQSGQETQYF.

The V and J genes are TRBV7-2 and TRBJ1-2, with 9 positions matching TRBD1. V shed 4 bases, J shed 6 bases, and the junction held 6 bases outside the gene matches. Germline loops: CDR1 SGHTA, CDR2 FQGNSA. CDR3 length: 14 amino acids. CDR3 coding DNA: TGTGCCAGCAGCTCGAACAGGGGGCGACATGGCTACACCTTC. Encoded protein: CASSSNRGRHGYTF.

The CDR3 reads CATRYRDPLLDTQYF. CDR3 coding DNA: TGTGCCACCAGATACCGGGACCCCCTTCTAGATACGCAGTATTTT. The J gene is TRBJ2-3, the V gene TRBV15; D may correspond to TRBD1 or TRBD2 (5 bases each). Trimming cost V 6 bases and J 5 bases, with 18 bases left between them. The CDR3 consists of 15 residues. Germline CDR1 is LNHNV and CDR2 is YYDKDF (reference sequence).

CDR3 region: CASSPGSPGQGNYGYTF. CDR3 coding DNA: TGTGCCAGCAGCCCCGGTAGTCCGGGACAGGGTAACTATGGCTACACCTTC. The chain recombines TRBV7-2 with TRBJ1-2; 9 bases are a match to TRBD1. There are 17 residues in the CDR3. CDR1 is SGHTA and CDR2 is FQGNSA in the germline V gene. The ends lost 5 bases at V and 1 base at J; junction bases unmatched: 11. Together with reference TRBV7-2 and TRBJ1-2, the CDR3 gives the full variable domain: GAGVSQSPSNKVTEKGKDVELRCDPISGHTALYWYRQSLGQGLEFLIYFQGNSAPDKSGLPSDRFSAERTGGSVSTLTIQRTQQEDSAVYLCASSPGSPGQGNYGYTFGSGTRLTVV.

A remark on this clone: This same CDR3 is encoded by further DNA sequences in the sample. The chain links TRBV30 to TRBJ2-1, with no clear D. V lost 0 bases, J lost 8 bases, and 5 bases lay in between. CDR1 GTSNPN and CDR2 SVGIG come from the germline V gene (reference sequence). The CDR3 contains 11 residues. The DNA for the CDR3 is TGTGCCTGGAGTGTCTTGGATGAGCAGTTCTTC. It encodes CAWSVLDEQFF.

CDR3 in amino acids: CASSDLVYGYTF. CDR3 DNA: TGTGCCAGCAGTGACCTCGTCTATGGCTACACCTTC. The chain combines TRBV25-1 with TRBJ1-2; unclear D gene. CDR1 MGHDK and CDR2 SYGVNS come from the germline V gene. V lost 3 bases to trimming and J lost 4 bases, with 6 bases between them. The CDR3 has 12 amino acids.

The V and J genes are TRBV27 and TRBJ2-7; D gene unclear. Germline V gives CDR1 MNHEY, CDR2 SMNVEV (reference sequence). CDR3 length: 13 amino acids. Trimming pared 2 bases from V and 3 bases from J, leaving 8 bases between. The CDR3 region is CASSLAPYYEQYF. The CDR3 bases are TGTGCCAGCAGTTTAGCCCCTTACTACGAGCAGTACTTC.

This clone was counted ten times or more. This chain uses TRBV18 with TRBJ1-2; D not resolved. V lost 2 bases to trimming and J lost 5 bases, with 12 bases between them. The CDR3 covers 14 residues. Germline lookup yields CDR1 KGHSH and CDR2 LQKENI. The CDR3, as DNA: TGTGCCAGCTCACCAGGGATCAACTCATATGGCTACACCTTC. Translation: CASSPGINSYGYTF.

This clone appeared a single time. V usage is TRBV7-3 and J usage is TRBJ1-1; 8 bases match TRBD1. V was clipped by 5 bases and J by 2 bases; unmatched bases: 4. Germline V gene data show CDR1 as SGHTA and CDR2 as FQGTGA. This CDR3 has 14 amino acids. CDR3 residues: CASSVDRGNTEAFF. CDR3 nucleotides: TGTGCCAGCAGCGTCGACAGGGGAAACACTGAAGCTTTCTTT.

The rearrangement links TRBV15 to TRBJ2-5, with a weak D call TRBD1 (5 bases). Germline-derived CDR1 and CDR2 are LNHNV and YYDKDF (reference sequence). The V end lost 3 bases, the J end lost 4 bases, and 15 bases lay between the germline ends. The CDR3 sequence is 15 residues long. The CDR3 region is CATSSLPGLGETQYF. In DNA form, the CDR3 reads TGTGCCACCAGCAGTTTGCCAGGGCTTGGAGAGACCCAGTACTTC. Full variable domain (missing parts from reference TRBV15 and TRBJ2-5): DAMVIQNPRYQVTQFGKPVTLSCSQTLNHNVMYWYQQKSSQAPKLLFHYYDKDFNNEADTPDNFQSRRPNTSFCFLDIRSPGLGDTAMYLCATSSLPGLGETQYFGPGTRLLVL.

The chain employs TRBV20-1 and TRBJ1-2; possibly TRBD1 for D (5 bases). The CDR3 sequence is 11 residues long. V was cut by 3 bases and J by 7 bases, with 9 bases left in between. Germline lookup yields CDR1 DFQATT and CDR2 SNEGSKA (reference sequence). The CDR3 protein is CSARLGAGYTF. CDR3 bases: TGCAGTGCTAGGCTAGGGGCTGGCTACACCTTC.

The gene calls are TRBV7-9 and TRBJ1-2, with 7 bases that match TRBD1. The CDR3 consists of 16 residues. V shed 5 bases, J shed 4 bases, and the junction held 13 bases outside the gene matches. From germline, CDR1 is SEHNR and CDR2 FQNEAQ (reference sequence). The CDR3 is CASSTMTPQGSYGYTF. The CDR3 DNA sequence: TGTGCCAGCAGCACTATGACCCCACAGGGGAGCTATGGCTACACCTTC.

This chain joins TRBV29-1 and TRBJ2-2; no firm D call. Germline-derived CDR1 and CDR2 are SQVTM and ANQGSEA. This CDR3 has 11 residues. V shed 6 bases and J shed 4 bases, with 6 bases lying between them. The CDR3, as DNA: TGCAGCGTCGGTACCACCGGGGAGCTGTTTTTT. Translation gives CSVGTTGELFF.

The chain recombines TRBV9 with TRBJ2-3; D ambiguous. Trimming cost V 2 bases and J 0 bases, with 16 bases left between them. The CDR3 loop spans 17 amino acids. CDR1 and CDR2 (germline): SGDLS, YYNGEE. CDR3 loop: CASSVGPSRYSTDTQYF. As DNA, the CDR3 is TGTGCCAGCAGCGTTGGTCCCTCCAGGTATAGCACAGATACGCAGTATTTT.

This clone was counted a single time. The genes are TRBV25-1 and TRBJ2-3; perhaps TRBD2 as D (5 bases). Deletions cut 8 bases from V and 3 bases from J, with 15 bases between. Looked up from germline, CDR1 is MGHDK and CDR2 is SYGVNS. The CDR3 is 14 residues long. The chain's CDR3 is CASGRAAGTDTQYF. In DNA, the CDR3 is TGTGCCAGCGGGCGGGCCGCAGGTACAGATACGCAGTATTTT.

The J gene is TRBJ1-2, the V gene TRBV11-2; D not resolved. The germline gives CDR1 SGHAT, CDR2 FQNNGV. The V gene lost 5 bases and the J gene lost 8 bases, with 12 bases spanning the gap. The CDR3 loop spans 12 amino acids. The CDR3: CASSPSPGGYTF. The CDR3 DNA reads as TGTGCCAGCAGCCCTTCCCCCGGGGGCTACACCTTC.

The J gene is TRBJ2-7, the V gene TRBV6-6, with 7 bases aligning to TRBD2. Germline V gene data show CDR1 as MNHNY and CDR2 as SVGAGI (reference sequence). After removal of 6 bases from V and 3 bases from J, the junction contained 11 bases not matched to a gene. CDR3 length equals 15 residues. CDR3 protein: CASSTPGLQSYEQYF. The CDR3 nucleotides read TGTGCCAGCAGCACACCGGGACTACAGAGCTACGAGCAGTACTTC.

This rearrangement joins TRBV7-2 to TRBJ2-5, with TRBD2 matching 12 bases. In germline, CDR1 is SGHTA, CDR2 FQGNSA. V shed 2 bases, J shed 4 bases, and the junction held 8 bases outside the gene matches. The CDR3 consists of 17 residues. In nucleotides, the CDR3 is TGTGCCAGCAGCTTATTCCCGGGACTAGCGGGTTTAGAGACCCAGTACTTC. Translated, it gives CASSLFPGLAGLETQYF.